The next 29 T cell receptor beta chains were all read from a single sample in a study of blood T cell repertoires in COVID-19. Data came from immunoSEQ multiplex PCR; TCRdb stores just in-frame clones and leaves some out. The repertoire holds about 46,000 clones, with approximately 86% as singletons. Sequencing input: peripheral blood. The receptors come from a man between 60 and 75 years old with acute or convalescent COVID-19.

The V and J genes are TRBV5-1 and TRBJ1-2, with 9 bases fitting TRBD1. Trimming took 4 bases from V and 2 from J; bases not matched to a gene: 6. The CDR3 is made up of 15 amino acids. From germline, CDR1 is SGHRS and CDR2 YFSETQ. CDR3 residues: CASSPGQGGNYGYTF. As DNA, the CDR3 is TGCGCCAGCAGCCCGGGACAGGGAGGAAACTATGGCTACACCTTC.

The rearrangement links TRBV7-2 to TRBJ2-5; 11 bases agree with TRBD2. Germline CDR1 and CDR2: SGHTA and FQGNSA. This CDR3 contains 16 residues. The V and J ends lost 1 base and 8 bases, in that order; junction bases with no gene match: 9. The CDR3 nucleotides read TGTGCCAGCAGCTTAGGGGTAGCGGGAGGGCCAGACACCCAGTACTTC. Translated: CASSLGVAGGPDTQYF. Full variable domain (outside the CDR3, taken from reference TRBV7-2 and TRBJ2-5): GAGVSQSPSNKVTEKGKDVELRCDPISGHTALYWYRQSLGQGLEFLIYFQGNSAPDKSGLPSDRFSAERTGGSVSTLTIQRTQQEDSAVYLCASSLGVAGGPDTQYFGPGTRLLVL.

This sequence joins TRBV11-3 and TRBJ2-7; 8 bases fit TRBD2. CDR1 is SGHNT, CDR2 YENEEA, per germline. This CDR3 region has 15 residues. V shed 5 bases, J shed 0 bases, and the junction held 6 bases outside the gene matches. The CDR3 loop reads CASSPIAGSSYEQYF. For the CDR3, the DNA is TGTGCCAGCAGCCCCATAGCGGGGAGCTCCTACGAGCAGTACTTC.

V and J are TRBV4-1 and TRBJ2-3; TRBD2 might be the D (6 bases). This CDR3 contains 14 residues. Per germline, CDR1 MGHRA and CDR2 YSYEKL. The V and J ends lost 1 base and 4 bases respectively, with 9 bases between them. CDR3 in DNA: TGCGCCAGCAGCCAAGCGGGAGATCCAGATACGCAGTATTTT. As protein: CASSQAGDPDTQYF.

This clone was recorded once. V is TRBV7-9 and J is TRBJ2-5; TRBD2 matches 10 bases. The CDR3 totals 16 residues. V shed 1 base and J 13 bases; nucleotides not matched to a gene: 15. Germline CDR1 reads SEHNR; CDR2 reads FQNEAQ (reference sequence). CDR3 bases: TGTGCCAGCAGCTTAGGGCCGGCTAGCGGGGGCCTCTCGAGGTACTTC. Encoded protein: CASSLGPASGGLSRYF.

The chain uses TRBV11-2 and TRBJ1-1, with TRBD1 matching over 8 bases. V trimming: 0 bases; J trimming: 0 bases; junction bases outside the gene matches: 3. CDR3 length: 16 amino acids. Per the germline V gene, CDR1 is SGHAT and CDR2 is FQNNGV. The DNA for the CDR3 is TGTGCCAGCAGCTTAGAATACAGGGGGATGAACACTGAAGCTTTCTTT. Translated: CASSLEYRGMNTEAFF. Full variable domain (remainder filled in from reference TRBV11-2 and TRBJ1-1): EAGVAQSPRYKIIEKRQSVAFWCNPISGHATLYWYQQILGQGPKLLIQFQNNGVVDDSQLPKDRFSAERLKGVDSTLKIQPAKLEDSAVYLCASSLEYRGMNTEAFFGQGTRLTVV.

The V gene is TRBV2, the J gene TRBJ2-7, with D tentatively TRBD1 (6 bases). Germline CDR1 and CDR2: SNHLY and FYNNEI. The CDR3 is 13 residues long. Trimming removed 9 bases at V and 2 bases at J, with 14 bases between. The DNA of the CDR3 is TGTGCCAGGTTACGGACAGATACCTACGAGCAGTACTTC. It is translated as CARLRTDTYEQYF.

The gene calls are TRBV14 and TRBJ2-1; 9 bases line up with TRBD1. The CDR3 totals 13 residues. Germline values: CDR1 SGHDN, CDR2 FVKESK. V dropped 4 bases and J dropped 10; count of bases not matched to a gene: 5. Written as DNA, the CDR3 is TGTGCCAGCAGCCCCCGGGACAGGGTAGAGCAGTTCTTC. Its translation is CASSPRDRVEQFF.

Comments on this clone: A much bigger clone sits one base away, suggesting this may be a read error. The CDR3 DNA reads as TGCGCCAGCAGCACGGGAGGGAACACCGGGGAGCTGTTTTTT. Translating it yields CASSTGGNTGELFF. This chain links TRBV5-1 with TRBJ2-2; 7 nucleotides agree with TRBD2. The CDR3 sequence is 14 residues long. Trimming at V came to 4 bases and at J to 1 base, leaving 1 base not matched to a gene. Germline lookup yields CDR1 SGHRS and CDR2 YFSETQ.

The V gene is TRBV4-2, the J gene TRBJ2-7, with 9 bases fitting TRBD2. Germline V gene lookup returns CDR1 LGHNA and CDR2 YNFKEQ. The J segment lost 3 bases and the V segment lost 0 bases, leaving 0 bases of the junction unmatched. The CDR3 has 14 residues. The CDR3 loop reads CASSQETSGYEQYF. CDR3 nucleotide sequence: TGTGCCAGCAGCCAAGAGACTAGCGGCTACGAGCAGTACTTC.

The CDR3 is CASSYSREDRVYSNQPQHF. The CDR3 DNA is TGTGCCAGCAGTTACTCACGAGAGGACAGGGTCTATAGCAATCAGCCCCAGCATTTT. The genes are TRBV6-2 or TRBV6-3 and TRBJ1-5; TRBD1 aligns across 8 bases. The germline V gene has CDR1 MNHEY and CDR2 SVGEGT. This CDR3 has 19 residues. V lost 0 bases, J lost 0 bases, and 10 bases stayed unmatched.

V and J are TRBV5-5 and TRBJ2-7, with 10 bases aligning to TRBD2. The CDR3 is 14 amino acids. Germline-derived CDR1 and CDR2 are SGHKS and YYEKEE (reference sequence). V shed 4 bases, J shed 1 base, and the junction held 2 bases outside the gene matches. The CDR3 spells CASSVTSGSYEQYF. The CDR3 DNA is TGTGCCAGCAGCGTGACTAGCGGGTCCTACGAGCAGTACTTC. Full variable domain (rest looked up from reference TRBV5-5 and TRBJ2-7): DAGVTQSPTHLIKTRGQQVTLRCSPISGHKSVSWYQQVLGQGPQFIFQYYEKEERGRGNFPDRFSARQFPNYSSELNVNALLLGDSALYLCASSVTSGSYEQYFGPGTRLTVT.

The chain employs TRBV5-4 and TRBJ2-1; TRBD1 matches 8 bases. J gave up 4 bases and V 6 bases, and 9 bases lay outside the gene matches. This CDR3 region has 15 residues. Germline V lookup: CDR1 SGHNT, CDR2 YYREEE (reference sequence). DNA for the CDR3: TGTGCCAGCAACGACAGGGGTCCCCCATACAATGAGCAGTTCTTC. It is translated as CASNDRGPPYNEQFF. The full variable domain, in which reference TRBV5-4 and TRBJ2-1 provide the parts outside the CDR3, is ETGVTQSPTHLIKTRGQQVTLRCSSQSGHNTVSWYQQALGQGPQFIFQYYREEENGRGNFPPRFSGLQFPNYSSELNVNALELDDSALYLCASNDRGPPYNEQFFGPGTRLTVL.

The V and J genes are TRBV28 and TRBJ2-7, with D maybe TRBD1 (5 bases). Germline V gene sequence: CDR1 MDHEN, CDR2 SYDVKM. The CDR3 spans 13 residues. V was pared by 4 bases and J by 6 bases, with 13 bases between. This chain's CDR3 is CASSSGAQGEQYF. Written as DNA, the CDR3 is TGTGCCAGCAGTTCCGGCGCCCAGGGCGAGCAGTACTTC.

The chain is built from TRBV19 and TRBJ2-1; 12 nucleotides align to TRBD2. The CDR3 covers 15 residues. V lost 7 bases to trimming and J lost 4 bases; unmatched junction nucleotides: 5. Per the germline V gene, CDR1 is LNHDA and CDR2 is SQIVND (reference sequence). This chain's CDR3 is CASTETSGGYNEQFF. CDR3 DNA sequence: TGTGCCAGTACCGAGACTAGCGGGGGTTACAATGAGCAGTTCTTC.

The rearrangement links TRBV6-1 to TRBJ2-7; 7 nucleotides line up with TRBD1. The CDR3 covers 12 residues. Germline V gene lookup returns CDR1 MNHNS and CDR2 SASEGT. The V and J ends lost 2 bases and 5 bases, in that order; junction bases with no gene match: 0. This CDR3 is CASSETGDEQYF. CDR3 DNA: TGTGCCAGCAGTGAAACAGGGGACGAGCAGTACTTC.

V gene TRBV27 combines with J gene TRBJ1-1, with D maybe TRBD1 (5 bases). This CDR3 spans 13 amino acids. V lost 6 bases, J lost 1 base, and 9 bases lay in between. Germline V CDR1 and CDR2: MNHEY, SMNVEV (reference sequence). CDR3 protein: CASRVGQNTEAFF. The CDR3 nucleotides are TGTGCCAGCAGGGTGGGGCAGAACACTGAAGCTTTCTTT.

The gene calls are TRBV4-1 and TRBJ1-4; 9 nucleotides line up with TRBD1. V shed 5 bases, J shed 8 bases, and the junction held 24 bases outside the gene matches. CDR1 is MGHRA, CDR2 YSYEKL, per germline. The CDR3 covers 20 residues. The CDR3 here is CASSETIAGSWDRVQEKLFF. CDR3 bases: TGCGCCAGCAGCGAAACGATTGCCGGCAGTTGGGACAGGGTGCAGGAAAAACTGTTTTTT.

J is TRBJ1-1 and V is TRBV7-2, with a weak D call TRBD1 (5 bases). Germline CDR1 and CDR2: SGHTA and FQGNSA. The V and J ends lost 1 base and 5 bases respectively, with 17 bases between them. CDR3 length: 16 amino acids. As DNA, the CDR3 is TGTGCCAGCAGCTTAGACGGGTTCGGGGGAGGGACTGAAGCTTTCTTT. It codes for CASSLDGFGGGTEAFF.

V and J are TRBV7-2 and TRBJ1-1; 12 bases map to TRBD1. The CDR3 extends over 18 amino acids. The germline CDR1 and CDR2 sequences are SGHTA and FQGNSA. V shed 5 bases, J shed 0 bases, and the junction held 10 bases outside the gene matches. CDR3 residues: CASSPSTGTGGLNTEAFF. The CDR3 nucleotides read TGTGCCAGCAGCCCTTCAACCGGGACAGGGGGCCTGAACACTGAAGCTTTCTTT. The variable domain in full, with the rest retrieved from reference TRBV7-2 and TRBJ1-1, is GAGVSQSPSNKVTEKGKDVELRCDPISGHTALYWYRQSLGQGLEFLIYFQGNSAPDKSGLPSDRFSAERTGGSVSTLTIQRTQQEDSAVYLCASSPSTGTGGLNTEAFFGQGTRLTVV.

The chain employs TRBV6-1 and TRBJ1-4, with 7 bases aligning to TRBD1. This CDR3 comprises 14 residues. The V segment lost 5 bases and the J segment 8 bases; nucleotides outside the gene matches: 8. CDR1 is MNHNS and CDR2 is SASEGT in the germline V gene. CDR3 sequence (DNA): TGTGCCAGCAGTACAGGACAGGATATAGAAAAACTGTTTTTT. Its protein product is CASSTGQDIEKLFF.

This chain uses TRBV3-1 (or the pseudogene TRBV3-2) with TRBJ1-4; D call uncertain. Trimming took 0 bases from V and 12 from J, leaving 17 bases between them. The CDR3 sequence is 15 residues long. Looked up from germline, CDR1 is LGHDT and CDR2 is YNNKEL (reference sequence). The CDR3 is CASSQDTTEIRELFF. The DNA of the CDR3 is TGTGCCAGCAGCCAAGATACAACAGAGATACGAGAACTGTTTTTT.

The V and J genes are TRBV6-5 and TRBJ2-7; D may be TRBD1 (7 bases). The CDR3 is 15 amino acids. Trimming stripped 6 bases from V and 5 bases from J, with 20 bases between. Germline lookup yields CDR1 MNHEY and CDR2 SVGAGI. The CDR3 sequence: CASRKGSGGIHEQYF. The CDR3 bases are TGTGCCAGCAGAAAAGGGTCAGGGGGGATCCACGAGCAGTACTTC.

The V call is TRBV5-1, the J call TRBJ2-7, with a weak D call TRBD2 (5 bases). This CDR3 spans 14 amino acids. Per the germline V gene, CDR1 is SGHRS and CDR2 is YFSETQ. The V end lost 1 base, the J end lost 1 base, and 9 bases lay between the germline ends. This chain's CDR3 is CASSLSEGSYEQYF. The CDR3, as DNA: TGCGCCAGCAGCTTGTCAGAGGGTTCCTACGAGCAGTACTTC.

This chain's CDR3 is CASSQSSRGDYGYTF. The CDR3, as DNA: TGCGCCAGCAGCCAATCATCCAGGGGAGACTATGGCTACACCTTC. The rearrangement links TRBV4-3 to TRBJ1-2, with D perhaps TRBD1 (6 bases). Trimming pared 2 bases from V and 3 bases from J, leaving 13 bases between. The germline CDR1 and CDR2 sequences are LGHNA and YSLEER. This CDR3 is built from 15 residues.

The V call is TRBV7-9, the J call TRBJ2-5, with 7 bases lining up with TRBD2. The V gene end was trimmed by 5 bases and the J gene end by 0 bases; junction bases not matched to a gene: 9. Germline V gives CDR1 SEHNR, CDR2 FQNEAQ (reference sequence). The CDR3 is 16 amino acids. The CDR3, as DNA: TGTGCCAGCAGCCCACGGATAGCGGGCCACCAAGAGACCCAGTACTTC. Translation: CASSPRIAGHQETQYF.

The chain couples TRBV5-4 to TRBJ2-6; 7 bases line up with TRBD2. Germline CDR1 reads SGHNT; CDR2 reads YYREEE (reference sequence). J was trimmed by 0 bases and V by 4 bases; bases with no gene match: 1. The CDR3 is 15 residues long. The DNA for the CDR3 is TGTGCCAGCAGCGGGAGGGTCTCTGGGGCCAACGTCCTGACTTTC. Amino acid sequence: CASSGRVSGANVLTF.

V and J are TRBV6-4 and TRBJ1-1; no firm D call. Germline values: CDR1 MRHNA, CDR2 SNTAGT. The V end lost 4 bases, the J end lost 1 base, and 7 bases lay between the germline ends. The CDR3 has 13 amino acids. CDR3 bases: TGTGCCAGCAGTGTACAGAGGAACACTGAAGCTTTCTTT. It specifies CASSVQRNTEAFF.

This chain uses TRBV3-1 (or the pseudogene TRBV3-2) with TRBJ2-2, with a tentative D call TRBD1 (5 bases). V was shortened by 0 bases and J by 0 bases, with 17 bases between the two germline ends. CDR3 length equals 19 residues. The germline V gene has CDR1 LGHDT and CDR2 YNNKEL (reference sequence). The CDR3, as DNA: TGTGCCAGCAGCCAAGATCTGGTGTTCAGGACAACGAACACCGGGGAGCTGTTTTTT. Encoded protein: CASSQDLVFRTTNTGELFF.